The rows below give T cell receptor beta chains drawn from one sample of a study of beta chain features in type 1 diabetes. The table came from immunoSEQ multiplex PCR; TCRdb's copy has only in-frame clones and leaves some out. The table has tens of thousands of clones, approximately 60% seen once; the top ten hold 0.29%. Material for sequencing was stem cell memory CD4+ T cells from blood. Receptors were obtained from a young woman with type 1 diabetes. Both conserved end residues are part of each CDR3. A D gene is named only where the DNA matches it firmly. Rows give clone size only sometimes, using once, few, many, or a class for an expanded clone.

v_call	j_call	d_call	clone_size	cdr3_aa	cdr3_nt
TRBV9	TRBJ2-6	TRBD1	few	CASSLQGAGANVLTF	TGTGCCAGCAGCTTACAGGGGGCCGGGGCCAACGTCCTGACTTTC
TRBV6-5	TRBJ2-3	-	-	CASSYRDNADTQYF	TGTGCCAGCAGTTACAGAGACAACGCAGATACGCAGTATTTT
TRBV19	TRBJ1-2	TRBD1	-	CASSITGVNYGYTF	TGTGCCAGTAGTATCACAGGGGTTAACTATGGCTACACCTTC
TRBV7-8	TRBJ1-4	-	-	CASSFHSATNEKLFF	TGTGCCAGCAGCTTCCACAGTGCAACTAATGAAAAACTGTTTTTT
TRBV7-3	TRBJ1-2	-	-	CASSPGGGRNYGYTF	TGTGCCAGCAGCCCCGGTGGGGGGAGGAACTATGGCTACACCTTC
TRBV7-3	TRBJ1-1	-	few	CASSRGHQNTEAFF	TGTGCCAGCAGCCGCGGACACCAGAACACTGAAGCTTTCTTT
TRBV11-1	TRBJ2-3	-	few	CASSLARNRPDTQYF	TGTGCCAGCAGCTTAGCGAGGAACCGACCAGATACGCAGTATTTT
TRBV29-1	TRBJ1-1	-	-	CSVEKGIGITEAFF	TGCAGCGTTGAAAAGGGGATAGGGATCACTGAAGCTTTCTTT
TRBV9	TRBJ2-1	TRBD2	few	CASSAPGGSRAEQFF	TGTGCCAGCAGCGCCCCGGGGGGGAGTAGGGCTGAGCAGTTCTTC
TRBV18	TRBJ2-6	-	few	CASSPGTGGANVLTF	TGTGCCAGCTCACCAGGGACTGGTGGGGCCAACGTCCTGACTTTC
TRBV28	TRBJ2-1	TRBD2	-	CASSTPGAGGPHEQFF	TGTGCCAGCAGCACCCCGGGAGCGGGAGGGCCCCATGAGCAGTTCTTC
TRBV18	TRBJ2-7	TRBD1	-	CASSRRDRGLTSWEQYF	TGTGCCAGCTCACGCCGGGACAGGGGGCTAACTTCGTGGGAGCAGTACTTC
TRBV6-1	TRBJ2-3	TRBD2	-	CASIPRGDFTDTQYF	TGTGCCAGCATTCCGCGGGGGGATTTCACAGATACGCAGTATTTT
TRBV6-5	TRBJ1-2	TRBD1	-	CASTATGGPNYGYTF	TGTGCCAGCACCGCTACAGGGGGCCCTAACTATGGCTACACCTTC
TRBV19	TRBJ2-1	-	-	CASTSYNEQFF	TGTGCCAGTACCTCTTACAATGAGCAGTTCTTC
TRBV10-2	TRBJ2-1	-	few	CASRRSVRHNEQFF	TGCGCCAGCAGGAGGAGCGTTAGGCACAATGAGCAGTTCTTC
TRBV5-6	TRBJ1-2	TRBD1	-	CATHRDRVSYGYTF	TGTGCCACCCACCGGGACAGGGTTAGCTATGGCTACACCTTC
TRBV5-1	TRBJ2-7	TRBD2	-	CASSSSGTSGYEQYF	TGCGCCAGCAGCTCCTCCGGGACTAGCGGATACGAGCAGTACTTC